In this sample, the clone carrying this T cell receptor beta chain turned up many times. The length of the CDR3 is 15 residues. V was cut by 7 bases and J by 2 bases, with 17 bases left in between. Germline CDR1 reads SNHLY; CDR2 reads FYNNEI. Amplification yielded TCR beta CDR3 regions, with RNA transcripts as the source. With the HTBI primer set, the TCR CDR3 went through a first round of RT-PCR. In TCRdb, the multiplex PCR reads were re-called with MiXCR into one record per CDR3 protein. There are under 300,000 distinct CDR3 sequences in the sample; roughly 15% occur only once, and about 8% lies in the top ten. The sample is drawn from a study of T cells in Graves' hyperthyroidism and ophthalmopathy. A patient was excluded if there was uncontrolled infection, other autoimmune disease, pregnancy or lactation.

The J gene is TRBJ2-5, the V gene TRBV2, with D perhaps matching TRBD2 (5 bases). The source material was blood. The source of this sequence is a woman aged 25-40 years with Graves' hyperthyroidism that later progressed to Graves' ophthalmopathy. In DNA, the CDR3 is TGTGCCAGCAAACGCACGAGCGGAGTACAAGAGACCCAGTACTTC. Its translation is CASKRTSGVQETQYF.